This TCR beta chain was retrieved from a study of PD-L1 blockade in urothelial cancer. The time point here: peripheral blood 6 weeks after treatment start. Only in-frame clones appear in the TCRdb table, and some are missing; sequencing was by immunoSEQ multiplex PCR. Of around 48,000 clones in the sample, 75% to 90% were seen once. The V segment lost 0 bases and the J segment 3 bases; nucleotides outside the gene matches: 13. The CDR3 covers 20 residues. The germline CDR1 and CDR2 sequences are MGHRA and YSYEKL. The sequence was collected from a man between 60 and 70 years old with urothelial cancer. The chain recombines TRBV4-1 with TRBJ1-6; 8 nucleotides align to TRBD1. The material sequenced was PBMCs, taken around atezolizumab (anti-PD-L1) treatment. CDR3 sequence (DNA): TGCGCCAGCAGCCAAGATCAGTCAGGGGGCCTATGGGTCTATAATTCACCCCTCCACTTT. Protein product: CASSQDQSGGLWVYNSPLHF.